The rows below give T cell receptor beta chains drawn from one sample of a study of breast tumors, draining lymph nodes, adjacent tissues. One entry per CDR3 protein results from TCRdb running MiXCR on the multiplex PCR reads. The table shows some 49,000 distinct CDR3 sequences, with 20% to 25% occurring only once. Source material: breast tumor tissue. These receptors were obtained from a female donor with breast cancer. Some clones in this sample may be carry-over from other donors' samples. Both conserved end residues are part of each CDR3. A D gene is named only where the DNA matches it firmly. Size is stated for part of the rows, as once, few or many counts, or as a class when the clone is expanded.

d_call: -; v_call: TRBV6-2/TRBV6-3; j_call: TRBJ2-6; clone_size: many; cdr3_nt: TGTGCCAGCAGTTACTCGGGGAACTTAGGACGTCCCGGGGCCAACGTCCTGACTTTC; cdr3_aa: CASSYSGNLGRPGANVLTF
d_call: -; v_call: TRBV7-9; j_call: TRBJ1-2; clone_size: many; cdr3_nt: TGTGCCAGCAGCTCTACCACCCGGGACACGAACTATGGCTACACCTTC; cdr3_aa: CASSSTTRDTNYGYTF
d_call: -; v_call: TRBV10-2; j_call: TRBJ1-2; clone_size: many; cdr3_nt: TGCGCCAGCAGTGAAGGGGGATCAGGCTATGGCTACACCTTC; cdr3_aa: CASSEGGSGYGYTF
d_call: -; v_call: TRBV7-9; j_call: TRBJ2-5; clone_size: -; cdr3_nt: TGTGTCAGCAGCTTAGTTCCTTCCTTCCGTCAGGGACAAGAGACCCAGTACTTC; cdr3_aa: CVSSLVPSFRQGQETQYF
d_call: TRBD2; v_call: TRBV28; j_call: TRBJ2-2; clone_size: -; cdr3_nt: TGTGCCAGCAGCTATAGCGGGAGTCGAACCGGGGAGCTGTTTTTT; cdr3_aa: CASSYSGSRTGELFF
d_call: -; v_call: TRBV9; j_call: TRBJ2-7; clone_size: many; cdr3_nt: TGTGCCAGCAGCCCCTCCCCGGGGCAGGGCAGGGACGAGCAGTACTTC; cdr3_aa: CASSPSPGQGRDEQYF
d_call: TRBD2; v_call: TRBV24-1; j_call: TRBJ2-3; clone_size: many; cdr3_nt: TGTGCCACCAGTGATCGGTTTACTAGCGGGGAGCTCACAGATACGCAGTATTTT; cdr3_aa: CATSDRFTSGELTDTQYF
d_call: TRBD1; v_call: TRBV20-1; j_call: TRBJ1-2; clone_size: -; cdr3_nt: TGCAGTGCTAGTTATCAGGGGGCGTCTGGTTATGGCTACACCTTC; cdr3_aa: CSASYQGASGYGYTF
d_call: -; v_call: TRBV7-9; j_call: TRBJ1-1; clone_size: -; cdr3_nt: TGTGCCAGCAGCTTAGCCGACAGGAACACTGAAGCTTTCTTT; cdr3_aa: CASSLADRNTEAFF
d_call: -; v_call: TRBV15; j_call: TRBJ2-6; clone_size: -; cdr3_nt: TGTGCCACCAGAGCCCCCACCTCTGGGGCCAACGTCCTGACTTTC; cdr3_aa: CATRAPTSGANVLTF
d_call: -; v_call: TRBV12-3/TRBV12-4; j_call: TRBJ2-2; clone_size: many; cdr3_nt: TGTGCCAGCAGTTTCTCCTCTACGAACACCGGGGAGCTGTTTTTT; cdr3_aa: CASSFSSTNTGELFF
d_call: TRBD1; v_call: TRBV5-6; j_call: TRBJ1-6; clone_size: many; cdr3_nt: TGTGCCAGCAGCTTGGGGCAGGGGGTCAATTCACCCCTCCACTTT; cdr3_aa: CASSLGQGVNSPLHF
d_call: TRBD1; v_call: TRBV29-1; j_call: TRBJ2-1; clone_size: few; cdr3_nt: TGCAGCGCGGGACAGGGAGGGTGGAATGAGCAGTTCTTC; cdr3_aa: CSAGQGGWNEQFF
d_call: -; v_call: TRBV5-1; j_call: TRBJ2-5; clone_size: many; cdr3_nt: TGCGCCAGCAGCATACAAGAGACCCAGTACTTC; cdr3_aa: CASSIQETQYF
d_call: -; v_call: TRBV3-1; j_call: TRBJ2-1; clone_size: -; cdr3_nt: TGTGCCAGCAGCCAACGGGATGAGCAGTTCTTC; cdr3_aa: CASSQRDEQFF
d_call: -; v_call: TRBV9; j_call: TRBJ2-3; clone_size: many; cdr3_nt: TGTGCCAGCAGCGCGGAGAGCACAGATACGCAGTATTTT; cdr3_aa: CASSAESTDTQYF
d_call: TRBD1; v_call: TRBV15; j_call: TRBJ2-5; clone_size: -; cdr3_nt: TGTGCCACCAGCAGAACCCGGGGGACAGGGGGTGAGACCCAGTACTTC; cdr3_aa: CATSRTRGTGGETQYF
d_call: -; v_call: TRBV3-1; j_call: TRBJ1-4; clone_size: -; cdr3_nt: TGTGCCAGCAGCCAAGGGGGGACCCTAAGGAGTGAAAAACTGTTTTTT; cdr3_aa: CASSQGGTLRSEKLFF
d_call: TRBD2; v_call: TRBV4-1; j_call: TRBJ2-3; clone_size: many; cdr3_nt: TGCGCCAGCAGCCAAACGGGCGGGGGGGCCCCTTCAGATACGCAGTATTTT; cdr3_aa: CASSQTGGGAPSDTQYF
d_call: -; v_call: TRBV28; j_call: TRBJ1-2; clone_size: few; cdr3_nt: TGTGCCAGCAGTAGCCCAGGGCGGGATGGCTACACCTTC; cdr3_aa: CASSSPGRDGYTF
d_call: TRBD2; v_call: TRBV28; j_call: TRBJ2-1; clone_size: -; cdr3_nt: TGTGCCAGCAGTTTCGAAGCGGGGGGCAGCTCCTACAATGAGCAGTTCTTC; cdr3_aa: CASSFEAGGSSYNEQFF
d_call: -; v_call: TRBV6-5; j_call: TRBJ2-7; clone_size: many; cdr3_nt: TGTGCCAGCAGTTACCCGGGCGGGCAGTACTTC; cdr3_aa: CASSYPGGQYF
d_call: -; v_call: TRBV12-3/TRBV12-4; j_call: TRBJ2-1; clone_size: many; cdr3_nt: TGTGCCAGCAGCTCCTTATACAATGAGCAGTTCTTC; cdr3_aa: CASSSLYNEQFF
d_call: -; v_call: TRBV7-8; j_call: TRBJ2-3; clone_size: many; cdr3_nt: TGTGCCAGCAGCTTAGCGCTAACAGGGGATACGCAGTATTTT; cdr3_aa: CASSLALTGDTQYF
d_call: TRBD2; v_call: TRBV3-1; j_call: TRBJ2-1; clone_size: -; cdr3_nt: TGTGCCAGCAGCCCTGGGACTAGCGGGAGGGATGAGCAGTTCTTC; cdr3_aa: CASSPGTSGRDEQFF
d_call: -; v_call: TRBV12-3/TRBV12-4; j_call: TRBJ2-5; clone_size: many; cdr3_nt: TGTGCCAGCAGTTTTGGTGACGGGACCCAGTACTTC; cdr3_aa: CASSFGDGTQYF
d_call: -; v_call: TRBV20-1; j_call: TRBJ2-7; clone_size: many; cdr3_nt: TGCAGTGCCTCTGACCGGGACGGGAGCTCCTACGAGCAGTACTTC; cdr3_aa: CSASDRDGSSYEQYF
d_call: TRBD2; v_call: TRBV15; j_call: TRBJ2-4; clone_size: few; cdr3_nt: TGTGCCACCAGCAGCCGCGGGGGAGGGGAGGGTTCCAAAAACATTCAGTACTTC; cdr3_aa: CATSSRGGGEGSKNIQYF
d_call: -; v_call: TRBV6-6; j_call: TRBJ1-6; clone_size: many; cdr3_nt: TGTGCCAGCAGTTTCGGGGAGGGCCAAGGGAATTCACCCCTCCACTTT; cdr3_aa: CASSFGEGQGNSPLHF
d_call: TRBD1; v_call: TRBV27; j_call: TRBJ2-1; clone_size: -; cdr3_nt: TGTGCCAGCAACCCCCAAAGGCAGGGGGCGATGGTAAGCTCCTACAATGAGCAGTTCTTC; cdr3_aa: CASNPQRQGAMVSSYNEQFF
d_call: -; v_call: TRBV15; j_call: TRBJ2-7; clone_size: -; cdr3_nt: TGTGCCACCAGCAGAGATAAGTCTTCTACGTCCTACGAGCAGTACTTC; cdr3_aa: CATSRDKSSTSYEQYF
d_call: TRBD1; v_call: TRBV6-5; j_call: TRBJ2-7; clone_size: many; cdr3_nt: TGTGCCAGCAGTTCCGTGACAGGGGGAAGGTACGAGCAGTACTTC; cdr3_aa: CASSSVTGGRYEQYF
d_call: -; v_call: TRBV18; j_call: TRBJ1-5; clone_size: -; cdr3_nt: TGTGCCAGCTCATGGGATAGCAATCAGCCCCAGCATTTT; cdr3_aa: CASSWDSNQPQHF
d_call: -; v_call: TRBV6-1; j_call: TRBJ2-5; clone_size: few; cdr3_nt: TGTGCCAGCAGGCGGATGTGGGGGGCGGAGACCCAGTACTTC; cdr3_aa: CASRRMWGAETQYF
d_call: TRBD2; v_call: TRBV10-3; j_call: TRBJ2-7; clone_size: many; cdr3_nt: TGTGCCATCAGTGAGGTGGGGGCGGGGGGAGGTGAGCAGTACTTC; cdr3_aa: CAISEVGAGGGEQYF
d_call: -; v_call: TRBV6-1; j_call: TRBJ2-7; clone_size: many; cdr3_nt: TGTGCCAGCAGTGAAACGTTTCTATCGACGGTGACCTACGAGCAGTACTTC; cdr3_aa: CASSETFLSTVTYEQYF
d_call: TRBD2; v_call: TRBV20-1; j_call: TRBJ2-1; clone_size: many; cdr3_nt: TGCAGTGCTAGAGCAGGGACTAGCGGGGGGAATGAGCAGTTCTTC; cdr3_aa: CSARAGTSGGNEQFF
d_call: -; v_call: TRBV15; j_call: TRBJ2-6; clone_size: many; cdr3_nt: TGTGCCACCAGCACACCACCAAACAGCGCCTCTGGGGCCAACGTCCTGACTTTC; cdr3_aa: CATSTPPNSASGANVLTF
d_call: -; v_call: TRBV2; j_call: TRBJ2-7; clone_size: many; cdr3_nt: TGTGCCAGCAGTGGGTACGTTTCTTACGAGCAGTACTTC; cdr3_aa: CASSGYVSYEQYF
d_call: -; v_call: TRBV7-9; j_call: TRBJ2-7; clone_size: many; cdr3_nt: TGTGCCAGCAGCTCACGACAATACGAGCAGTACTTC; cdr3_aa: CASSSRQYEQYF
d_call: -; v_call: TRBV30; j_call: TRBJ1-1; clone_size: few; cdr3_nt: TGTGCCTGGAGTCCGGGGCCAGGGGAGTGGGGCACTGAAGCTTTCTTT; cdr3_aa: CAWSPGPGEWGTEAFF